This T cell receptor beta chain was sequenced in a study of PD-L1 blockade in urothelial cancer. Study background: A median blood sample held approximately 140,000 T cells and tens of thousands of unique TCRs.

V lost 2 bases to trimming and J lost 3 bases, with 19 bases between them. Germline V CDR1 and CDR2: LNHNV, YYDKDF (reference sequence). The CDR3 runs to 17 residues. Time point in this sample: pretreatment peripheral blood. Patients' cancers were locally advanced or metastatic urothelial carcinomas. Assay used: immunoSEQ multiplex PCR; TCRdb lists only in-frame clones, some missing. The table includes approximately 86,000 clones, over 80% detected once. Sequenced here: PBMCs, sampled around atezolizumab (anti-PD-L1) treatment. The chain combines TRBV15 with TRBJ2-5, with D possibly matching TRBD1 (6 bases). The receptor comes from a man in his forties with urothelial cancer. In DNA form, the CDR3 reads TGTGCCACCAGCAGACCCCCAGGACAGACTCTGAAAGAGACCCAGTACTTC. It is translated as CATSRPPGQTLKETQYF.